One sample yielded the 8 T cell receptor beta chains listed below, sequenced in a study of cytomegalovirus exposure and HLA in healthy donors. The study ran its PCR with 60 Vbeta and 13 Jbeta primers. The table came from immunoSEQ multiplex PCR; TCRdb's copy has only in-frame clones and leaves some out. The table shows about 130,000 clones, with about 71% occurring only once. Sequences were obtained from PBMCs. The receptors shown here come from a woman between 55 and 75 years old in good health and CMV-seropositive.

The V gene is TRBV4-2, the J gene TRBJ2-1; maybe TRBD2 (6 bases). The germline V gene encodes CDR1 LGHNA and CDR2 YNFKEQ. The length of the CDR3 is 16 residues. Trimming cost V 4 bases and J 2 bases, with 15 bases left between them. CDR3 in DNA: TGTGCCAGCAGCCGTAATAGCGGACCGACCTACAATGAGCAGTTCTTC. This translates into CASSRNSGPTYNEQFF.

The chain couples TRBV27 to TRBJ1-1; no reliable D call. The CDR3 spans 14 residues. Germline CDR1 reads MNHEY; CDR2 reads SMNVEV (reference sequence). V gave up 5 bases and J gave up 3 bases, with 13 bases separating them. The CDR3 DNA sequence: TGTGCCAGCAGTCGCGGGAGACCCGACACTGAAGCTTTCTTT. As protein: CASSRGRPDTEAFF.

The chain recombines TRBV5-4 with TRBJ2-7; the D gene is possibly TRBD2 (6 bases). Germline V gene data show CDR1 as SGHNT and CDR2 as YYREEE (reference sequence). Trimming shortened V by 4 bases and J by 5 bases, and 19 bases separated the two germline ends. This CDR3 contains 15 residues. The CDR3, as DNA: TGTGCCAGCAGCCCCGAACCAGGAGGGCAACACGAGCAGTACTTC. It encodes CASSPEPGGQHEQYF. The variable domain in full, completed from reference TRBV5-4 and TRBJ2-7, reads ETGVTQSPTHLIKTRGQQVTLRCSSQSGHNTVSWYQQALGQGPQFIFQYYREEENGRGNFPPRFSGLQFPNYSSELNVNALELDDSALYLCASSPEPGGQHEQYFGPGTRLTVT.

This clone was seen only once. The V call is TRBV5-1, the J call TRBJ1-1; TRBD1 might be the D (6 bases). V lost 0 bases and J 0 bases, leaving 12 bases between the germline ends. Germline CDR1 reads SGHRS; CDR2 reads YFSETQ. The length of the CDR3 is 16 residues. CDR3 sequence reads: CASSLAGGLMNTEAFF. In DNA form, the CDR3 reads TGCGCCAGCAGCTTGGCCGGGGGGCTCATGAACACTGAAGCTTTCTTT.

This chain links TRBV1 with TRBJ2-7; TRBD1, as called in the table, went unchecked against the DNA. TRBV1 is a pseudogene. CDR3 length: 13 amino acids. CDR3 protein: CTSSQASSYEQYF. CDR3 nucleotide sequence: TGCACCAGCAGCCAAGCCAGCTCCTACGAGCAGTACTTC.

The gene calls are TRBV19 and TRBJ2-2; possibly TRBD2 for D (6 bases). Germline V gene lookup returns CDR1 LNHDA and CDR2 SQIVND (reference sequence). The CDR3 contains 15 residues. V lost 3 bases to trimming and J lost 7 bases, with 15 bases between them. In DNA form, the CDR3 reads TGTGCCAGTAGTATGCCGCAAATAGCGGTCGGGGAGCTGTTTTTT. Translation gives CASSMPQIAVGELFF.

The chain carries TRBV28 and TRBJ2-7, with TRBD1 identical over 11 bases. Germline V lookup: CDR1 MDHEN, CDR2 SYDVKM. J gave up 4 bases and V 4 bases, and 12 bases lay outside the gene matches. The CDR3 has 17 residues. The CDR3 region is CASSSWEGTGGRYEQYF. CDR3 bases: TGTGCCAGCAGTTCCTGGGAAGGGACAGGGGGTAGGTACGAGCAGTACTTC.

The chain uses TRBV6-5 and TRBJ2-7, with TRBD1 matching 10 bases. J lost 4 bases, V lost 6 bases, and 9 bases had no gene match. Looked up from germline, CDR1 is MNHEY and CDR2 is SVGAGI. This CDR3 comprises 15 residues. The DNA of the CDR3 is TGTGCCAGCAGCTATACCGGGACAGGGGTTTACGAGCAGTACTTC. Translated: CASSYTGTGVYEQYF.